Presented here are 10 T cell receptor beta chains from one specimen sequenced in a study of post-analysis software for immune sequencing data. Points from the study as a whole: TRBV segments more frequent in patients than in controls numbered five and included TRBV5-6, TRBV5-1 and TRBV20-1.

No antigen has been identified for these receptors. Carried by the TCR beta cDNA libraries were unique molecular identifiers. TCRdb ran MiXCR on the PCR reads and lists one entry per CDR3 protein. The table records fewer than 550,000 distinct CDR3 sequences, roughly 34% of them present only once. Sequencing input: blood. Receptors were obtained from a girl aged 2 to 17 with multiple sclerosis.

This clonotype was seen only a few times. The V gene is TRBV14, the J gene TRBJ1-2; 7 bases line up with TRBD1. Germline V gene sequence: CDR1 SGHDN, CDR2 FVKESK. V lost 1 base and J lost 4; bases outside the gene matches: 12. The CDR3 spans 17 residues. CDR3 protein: CASSQAGRTGVFYGYTF. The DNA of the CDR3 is TGTGCCAGCAGCCAAGCTGGGAGGACAGGAGTTTTCTATGGCTACACCTTC.

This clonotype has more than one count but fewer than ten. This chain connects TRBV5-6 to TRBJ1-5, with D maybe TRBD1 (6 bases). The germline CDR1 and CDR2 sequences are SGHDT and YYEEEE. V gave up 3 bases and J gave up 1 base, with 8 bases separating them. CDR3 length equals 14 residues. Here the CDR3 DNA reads TGTGCCAGCAGCTACAGGGTCAGCAATCAGCCCCAGCATTTT. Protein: CASSYRVSNQPQHF. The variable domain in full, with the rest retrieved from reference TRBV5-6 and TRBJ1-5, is DAGVTQSPTHLIKTRGQQVTLRCSPKSGHDTVSWYQQALGQGPQFIFQYYEEEERQRGNFPDRFSGHQFPNYSSELNVNALLLGDSALYLCASSYRVSNQPQHFGDGTRLSIL.

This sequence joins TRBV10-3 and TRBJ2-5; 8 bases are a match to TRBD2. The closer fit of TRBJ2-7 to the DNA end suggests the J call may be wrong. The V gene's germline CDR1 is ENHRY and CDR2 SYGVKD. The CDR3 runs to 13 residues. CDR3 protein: CAISSGGRNEQYF. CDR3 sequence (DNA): TGTGCCATCAGTAGCGGGGGACGAAACGAGCAGTACTTC.

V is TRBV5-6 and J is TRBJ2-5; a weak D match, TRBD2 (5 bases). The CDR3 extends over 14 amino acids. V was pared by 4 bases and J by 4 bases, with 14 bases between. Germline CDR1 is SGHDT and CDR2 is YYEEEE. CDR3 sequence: CASSGGLVLETQYF. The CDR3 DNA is TGTGCCAGCAGCGGAGGACTCGTCCTAGAGACCCAGTACTTC. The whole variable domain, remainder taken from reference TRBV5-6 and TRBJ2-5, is DAGVTQSPTHLIKTRGQQVTLRCSPKSGHDTVSWYQQALGQGPQFIFQYYEEEERQRGNFPDRFSGHQFPNYSSELNVNALLLGDSALYLCASSGGLVLETQYFGPGTRLLVL.

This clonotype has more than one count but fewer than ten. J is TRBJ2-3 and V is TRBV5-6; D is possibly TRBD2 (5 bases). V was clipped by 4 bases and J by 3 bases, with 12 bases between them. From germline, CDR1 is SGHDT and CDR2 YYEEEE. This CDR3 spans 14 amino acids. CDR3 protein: CASSPGRGTDTQYF. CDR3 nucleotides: TGTGCCAGCAGCCCTGGACGGGGAACAGATACGCAGTATTTT.

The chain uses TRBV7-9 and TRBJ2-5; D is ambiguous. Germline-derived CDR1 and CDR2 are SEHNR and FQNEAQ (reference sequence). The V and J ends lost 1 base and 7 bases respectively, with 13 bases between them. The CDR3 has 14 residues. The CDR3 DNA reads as TGTGCCAGCAGCTTAGGACGAGGATTATGGACCCAGTACTTC. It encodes CASSLGRGLWTQYF.

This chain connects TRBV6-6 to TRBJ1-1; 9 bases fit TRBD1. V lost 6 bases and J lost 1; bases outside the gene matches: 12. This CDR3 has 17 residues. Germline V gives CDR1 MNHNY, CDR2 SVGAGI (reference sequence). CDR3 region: CASSPHGTGSENTEAFF. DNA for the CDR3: TGTGCCAGCAGCCCCCATGGGACAGGGTCAGAGAACACTGAAGCTTTCTTT.

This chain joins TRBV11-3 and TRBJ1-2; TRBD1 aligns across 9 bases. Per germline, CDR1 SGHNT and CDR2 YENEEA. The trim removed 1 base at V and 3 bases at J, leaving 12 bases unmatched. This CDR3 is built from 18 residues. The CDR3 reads CASSLGPHRDREDYGYTF. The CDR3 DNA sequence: TGTGCCAGCAGCTTAGGGCCTCACCGGGACAGGGAAGACTATGGCTACACCTTC.

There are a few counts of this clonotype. This CDR3 reads CASSLETGEYYYGYTF. DNA of the CDR3: TGTGCCAGCAGCTTGGAGACGGGGGAATATTACTATGGCTACACCTTC. The rearrangement uses TRBV5-5 and TRBJ1-2, with D maybe TRBD1 (5 bases). V lost 0 bases to trimming and J lost 3 bases, with 15 bases between them. The CDR3 runs 16 residues. Germline V gene lookup returns CDR1 SGHKS and CDR2 YYEKEE (reference sequence).

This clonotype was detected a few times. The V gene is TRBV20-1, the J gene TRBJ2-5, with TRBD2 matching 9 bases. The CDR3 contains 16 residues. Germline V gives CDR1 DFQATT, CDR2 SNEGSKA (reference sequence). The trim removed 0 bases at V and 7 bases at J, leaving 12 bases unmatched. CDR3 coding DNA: TGCAGTGCTAGAGATATGGCTAGCGGGGCGCCTTCGACCCAGTACTTC. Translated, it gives CSARDMASGAPSTQYF.